One sample yielded the 15 T cell receptor beta chains listed below, sequenced in a study of blood T cell repertoires in COVID-19. Assay used: immunoSEQ multiplex PCR; TCRdb lists only in-frame clones, some missing. This repertoire shows approximately 160,000 clones, approximately 93% found once; its top ten account for less than 2%. Sequenced sample: peripheral blood. These receptors were collected from a woman aged 60-70 years with COVID-19, enrolled during active disease.

The V call is TRBV7-9, the J call TRBJ1-2; the match to TRBD1 covers 9 bases. This CDR3 contains 15 residues. The germline V gene encodes CDR1 SEHNR and CDR2 FQNEAQ (reference sequence). V shed 5 bases, J shed 4 bases, and the junction held 8 bases outside the gene matches. CDR3 bases: TGTGCCAGCAGCCAGCCGGGACAGGGCTTCTATGGCTACACCTTC. Its protein is CASSQPGQGFYGYTF.

The chain joins TRBV19 to TRBJ2-7; D perhaps matches TRBD1 (6 bases). CDR3 length: 13 amino acids. Germline V CDR1 and CDR2: LNHDA, SQIVND (reference sequence). Trimming removed 3 bases from V and 5 bases from J, with 11 bases in between. CDR3: CASSIEQGHEQYF. For the CDR3, the DNA is TGTGCCAGTAGTATCGAACAGGGCCACGAGCAGTACTTC.

The chain links TRBV7-3 to TRBJ1-5, with a tentative D call TRBD1 (5 bases). V shed 2 bases and J shed 4 bases, with 12 bases lying between them. The germline V gene has CDR1 SGHTA and CDR2 FQGTGA. This CDR3 comprises 15 residues. CDR3 amino acids: CASSLVAGPNQPQHF. The CDR3 coding sequence is TGTGCCAGCAGCTTAGTGGCAGGGCCTAATCAGCCCCAGCATTTT. Full variable domain (remainder filled in from reference TRBV7-3 and TRBJ1-5): GAGVSQTPSNKVTEKGKYVELRCDPISGHTALYWYRQSLGQGPEFLIYFQGTGAADDSGLPNDRFFAVRPEGSVSTLKIQRTERGDSAVYLCASSLVAGPNQPQHFGDGTRLSIL.

This rearrangement joins TRBV2 to TRBJ1-5; 9 bases map to TRBD1. Germline values: CDR1 SNHLY, CDR2 FYNNEI. Trimming took 2 bases from V and 3 from J; bases not matched to a gene: 20. This CDR3 has 21 amino acids. The CDR3 DNA sequence: TGTGCCAGCAGTGAATTTGGGACAGGGAGGTTGGAGGGCCTATCCAATCAGCCCCAGCATTTT. Protein: CASSEFGTGRLEGLSNQPQHF.

The rearrangement uses TRBV27 and TRBJ1-2; tentative D call: TRBD1 (5 bases). Germline CDR1 is MNHEY and CDR2 is SMNVEV (reference sequence). V gave up 5 bases and J gave up 2 bases, with 9 bases separating them. The CDR3 has 13 amino acids. CDR3 residues: CASSTAGNYGYTF. The DNA of the CDR3 is TGTGCCAGCAGTACAGCAGGGAACTATGGCTACACCTTC.

The chain links TRBV5-4 to TRBJ1-4; 9 bases are a match to TRBD1. Per the germline V gene, CDR1 is SGHNT and CDR2 is YYREEE (reference sequence). This CDR3 comprises 15 residues. J lost 2 bases, V lost 5 bases, and 4 bases had no gene match. In nucleotides, the CDR3 is TGTGCCAGCAGATTTGGGACAGGGACTAATGAAAAACTGTTTTTT. Residues: CASRFGTGTNEKLFF.

The V and J genes are TRBV5-5 and TRBJ1-1, with TRBD1 as a possible D gene (5 bases). Trimming pared 6 bases from V and 1 base from J, leaving 13 bases between. The CDR3 has 14 amino acids. CDR1 and CDR2 (germline): SGHKS, YYEKEE (reference sequence). CDR3: CASNSRQRNTEAFF. CDR3 DNA: TGTGCCAGCAACTCGAGACAGAGGAACACTGAAGCTTTCTTT.

The chain couples TRBV5-5 to TRBJ2-1; 8 bases match TRBD2. Per the germline V gene, CDR1 is SGHKS and CDR2 is YYEKEE (reference sequence). V lost 3 bases, J lost 6 bases, and 14 bases stayed unmatched. The CDR3 is 17 amino acids. CDR3 protein: CASSWTRRGAPGNEQFF. In nucleotides, the CDR3 is TGTGCCAGCAGCTGGACCCGGCGGGGGGCCCCTGGCAATGAGCAGTTCTTC. Together with reference TRBV5-5 and TRBJ2-1, the CDR3 gives the full variable domain: DAGVTQSPTHLIKTRGQQVTLRCSPISGHKSVSWYQQVLGQGPQFIFQYYEKEERGRGNFPDRFSARQFPNYSSELNVNALLLGDSALYLCASSWTRRGAPGNEQFFGPGTRLTVL.

The V call is TRBV6-5, the J call TRBJ2-7; 7 nucleotides align to TRBD2. The V gene end was trimmed by 0 bases and the J gene end by 0 bases; junction bases not matched to a gene: 2. CDR3 size: 15 residues. Germline CDR1 MNHEY, CDR2 SVGAGI. As DNA, the CDR3 is TGTGCCAGCAGTTACTCGGGGGGGAGCTCCTACGAGCAGTACTTC. Its translation: CASSYSGGSSYEQYF.

This chain connects TRBV12-5 to TRBJ1-1, with 7 bases identical to TRBD1. The CDR3 has 11 residues. The germline CDR1 and CDR2 sequences are LGHNT and FRNRAP. The V segment lost 5 bases and the J segment 9 bases; nucleotides outside the gene matches: 3. CDR3 nucleotides: TGTGCTAGTGGTACGGACAGGAAAGCTTTCTTT. This encodes CASGTDRKAFF.

The chain has TRBV5-6 and TRBJ2-1, with 8 bases that match TRBD1. The CDR3 loop spans 16 amino acids. Germline V CDR1 and CDR2: SGHDT, YYEEEE. The V segment lost 4 bases and the J segment 3 bases; nucleotides outside the gene matches: 9. The CDR3 DNA sequence: TGTGCCAGCAGCAGAGATCAGGGGGCCTTCTACAATGAGCAGTTCTTC. Protein: CASSRDQGAFYNEQFF. The whole variable domain, filled in from reference TRBV5-6 and TRBJ2-1, reads DAGVTQSPTHLIKTRGQQVTLRCSPKSGHDTVSWYQQALGQGPQFIFQYYEEEERQRGNFPDRFSGHQFPNYSSELNVNALLLGDSALYLCASSRDQGAFYNEQFFGPGTRLTVL.

This chain links TRBV19 with TRBJ1-2; TRBD1 aligns across 8 bases. The CDR3 totals 15 residues. CDR1 and CDR2 (germline): LNHDA, SQIVND (reference sequence). Losses at the gene ends were 5 bases for V and 5 bases for J; bases not matched to a gene: 10. The CDR3 spells CASSSLTGGVYGYTF. The CDR3 nucleotides read TGTGCCAGTAGTTCCCTCACAGGGGGGGTTTATGGCTACACCTTC.

CDR3 in amino acids: CASRRQGDSNQPQHF. CDR3 DNA: TGTGCCAGCAGAAGACAGGGAGATAGCAATCAGCCCCAGCATTTT. The V call is TRBV27, the J call TRBJ1-5; 7 nucleotides match TRBD1. The CDR3 sequence is 15 residues long. V lost 6 bases and J lost 0; bases outside the gene matches: 5. The germline V gene has CDR1 MNHEY and CDR2 SMNVEV (reference sequence).

CDR3 loop: CASTARLGRRALHF. The DNA for the CDR3 is TGTGCCAGCACAGCTCGACTCGGCAGGCGGGCCCTCCACTTT. The gene calls are TRBV7-2 and TRBJ1-6, with D unresolved. This CDR3 comprises 14 residues. Looked up from germline, CDR1 is SGHTA and CDR2 is FQGNSA. Trimming removed 7 bases at V and 14 bases at J, with 21 bases between.

The V gene is TRBV15, the J gene TRBJ2-7; 9 bases map to TRBD1. Germline lookup yields CDR1 LNHNV and CDR2 YYDKDF (reference sequence). The ends lost 2 bases at V and 4 bases at J; junction bases unmatched: 3. The CDR3 totals 14 residues. The CDR3 loop reads CATSRTGGGYEQYF. DNA for the CDR3: TGTGCCACCAGCAGAACAGGGGGCGGGTACGAGCAGTACTTC.